The 8 T cell receptor beta chains presented below share a single source sample, sequenced in a study of PD-1 blockade in classical Hodgkin lymphoma. Specified time point: cycle 4 day 1 (C4D1), after less than 7 weeks of nivolumab. Each of the patients experienced relapse following autologous stem cell transplantation, and their brentuximab vedotin exposure differed. Here immunoSEQ multiplex PCR was the method, and the copy in TCRdb shows in-frame clones only, minus some. The table shows roughly 100,000 clones, with roughly 91% occurring only once. The material sequenced was peripheral blood mononuclear cells (PBMCs), taken before the fourth cycle of nivolumab. All receptors derive from a human donor with classical Hodgkin lymphoma.

This clone was picked up a small number of times. The genes are TRBV30 and TRBJ2-1; TRBD2 matches 9 bases. The V gene end was trimmed by 4 bases and the J gene end by 8 bases; junction bases not matched to a gene: 9. CDR1 and CDR2 (germline): GTSNPN, SVGIG (reference sequence). The CDR3 extends over 14 amino acids. CDR3 DNA sequence: TGTGCCTGGACGGGCGGGAGGGCCAGGCATGAGCAGTTCTTC. Encoded protein: CAWTGGRARHEQFF.

CDR3 sequence: CASRRGGTYEQYF. For the CDR3, the DNA is TGTGCCAGCAGGAGGGGGGGAACCTACGAGCAGTACTTC. V is TRBV2 and J is TRBJ2-7, with a tentative D call TRBD2 (7 bases). V lost 6 bases, J lost 2 bases, and 11 bases lay in between. The CDR3 consists of 13 residues. Germline V gives CDR1 SNHLY, CDR2 FYNNEI.

This chain links TRBV5-1 with TRBJ2-1; TRBD2 agrees at 15 bases. V was clipped by 0 bases and J by 6 bases; unmatched bases: 10. The CDR3 runs 19 residues. Germline V gene sequence: CDR1 SGHRS, CDR2 YFSETQ. The chain's CDR3 is CASSLDPGTSGRWFNEQFF. In DNA, the CDR3 is TGCGCCAGCAGCTTGGACCCTGGGACTAGCGGGAGGTGGTTCAATGAGCAGTTCTTC.

The chain joins TRBV6-5 to TRBJ1-4; D unclear. This CDR3 contains 13 residues. Trimming removed 2 bases at V and 7 bases at J, with 8 bases between. Germline loops: CDR1 MNHEY, CDR2 SVGAGI. CDR3 sequence reads: CASSYRDLEKLFF. Here the CDR3 DNA reads TGTGCCAGCAGTTACCGGGATCTTGAAAAACTGTTTTTT.

The chain has TRBV27 and TRBJ2-1; 8 nucleotides agree with TRBD2. The germline gives CDR1 MNHEY, CDR2 SMNVEV (reference sequence). The CDR3 is 15 amino acids. Trimming at V came to 3 bases and at J to 5 bases, leaving 6 bases not matched to a gene. The CDR3 nucleotides read TGTGCCAGCAGTTTTCGGGGGGGGTGGGACAATGAGCAGTTCTTC. This translates into CASSFRGGWDNEQFF.

This chain links TRBV14 with TRBJ1-2; TRBD1 matches at 7 bases. Germline loops: CDR1 SGHDN, CDR2 FVKESK. This CDR3 is 16 amino acids long. J gave up 5 bases and V 4 bases, and 13 bases lay outside the gene matches. The CDR3 sequence is CASSPHLRQGEYGYTF. CDR3 nucleotide sequence: TGTGCCAGCAGCCCTCATCTGAGGCAGGGGGAATATGGCTACACCTTC.

This chain uses TRBV9 with TRBJ2-7; TRBD2 aligns across 13 bases. This CDR3 is built from 14 residues. The germline V gene has CDR1 SGDLS and CDR2 YYNGEE. Trimming cost V 3 bases and J 5 bases; bases outside gene matches: 2. CDR3 nucleotides: TGTGCCAGCAGCGCCGGGACTAGCGGGAACGAGCAGTACTTC. Its translation: CASSAGTSGNEQYF.

V gene TRBV29-1 combines with J gene TRBJ2-7, with 7 bases that match TRBD2. Germline lookup yields CDR1 SQVTM and CDR2 ANQGSEA. V shed 8 bases, J shed 6 bases, and the junction held 13 bases outside the gene matches. The CDR3 length is 13 residues. DNA for the CDR3: TGCAGCTCGGAGGGGCGGGAGTGGGGCGAGCAGTACTTC. Residues: CSSEGREWGEQYF.